A single sample is the source of the 18 T cell receptor beta chains below, sequenced in a study of blood T cell repertoires in COVID-19. Data came from immunoSEQ multiplex PCR; TCRdb stores just in-frame clones and leaves some out. There are 250,000 to 300,000 clones in the sample; approximately 85% occur only once, and roughly 6.7% lies in the top ten. Sequenced sample: PBMCs or T cells enriched from blood (not recorded which). These receptors came from a woman between 45 and 65 years old who had been exposed to COVID-19.

V and J are TRBV12-3 or TRBV12-4 and TRBJ2-7; D is unclear. The CDR3 consists of 11 residues. V dropped 7 bases and J dropped 7 bases, with 11 bases sitting between them. The CDR3, as DNA: TGTGCCAGCACCTCCGGAGATGAGCAGTACTTC. It is translated as CASTSGDEQYF.

This chain uses TRBV7-9 with TRBJ1-1, with a weak D call TRBD1 (6 bases). The CDR3 spans 14 residues. The V gene lost 5 bases and the J gene lost 5 bases, with 15 bases spanning the gap. Germline V gene sequence: CDR1 SEHNR, CDR2 FQNEAQ (reference sequence). This CDR3 is CASSLSTGSTEAFF. As DNA, the CDR3 is TGTGCCAGCAGCCTCTCCACAGGGAGTACTGAAGCTTTCTTT. The full variable domain, rest sourced from reference TRBV7-9 and TRBJ1-1, is DTGVSQNPRHKITKRGQNVTFRCDPISEHNRLYWYRQTLGQGPEFLTYFQNEAQLEKSRLLSDRFSAERPKGSFSTLEIQRTEQGDSAMYLCASSLSTGSTEAFFGQGTRLTVV.

The V and J genes are TRBV2 and TRBJ1-4; D is perhaps TRBD1 (6 bases). Germline V lookup: CDR1 SNHLY, CDR2 FYNNEI. V was clipped by 4 bases and J by 2 bases, with 17 bases between them. The CDR3 spans 17 residues. CDR3 amino acids: CASSADRPFGTNEKLFF. CDR3 sequence (DNA): TGTGCCAGCAGTGCCGACAGGCCGTTTGGGACTAATGAAAAACTGTTTTTT.

The rearrangement uses TRBV7-3 and TRBJ1-1; D is possibly TRBD1 (6 bases). Per the germline V gene, CDR1 is SGHTA and CDR2 is FQGTGA. The V end was cut by 5 bases, the J end by 4 bases, with 14 bases between. The CDR3 runs to 14 residues. The CDR3 spells CASSLTGEITEAFF. Written as DNA, the CDR3 is TGTGCCAGCAGCCTGACAGGTGAGATCACTGAAGCTTTCTTT. Complete variable domain (other parts from reference TRBV7-3 and TRBJ1-1): GAGVSQTPSNKVTEKGKYVELRCDPISGHTALYWYRQSLGQGPEFLIYFQGTGAADDSGLPNDRFFAVRPEGSVSTLKIQRTERGDSAVYLCASSLTGEITEAFFGQGTRLTVV.

V and J are TRBV27 and TRBJ2-1; TRBD2 agrees at 9 bases. Germline assignment: CDR1 MNHEY and CDR2 SMNVEV (reference sequence). This CDR3 contains 12 residues. V was clipped by 2 bases and J by 10 bases; unmatched bases: 0. The CDR3 DNA is TGTGCCAGCAGTTTACTAGCGGGGGAGCAGTTCTTC. Protein: CASSLLAGEQFF.

The rearrangement links TRBV4-3 to TRBJ1-4, with TRBD1 matching 8 bases. This CDR3 has 15 residues. Germline CDR1 LGHNA, CDR2 YSLEER. Germline trimming cut 3 bases from V and 6 bases from J; bases unmatched to any gene: 6. The CDR3 bases are TGCGCCAGCAGCCAGGGACAGGTGGGGGATGAAAAACTGTTTTTT. This codes for CASSQGQVGDEKLFF.

V is TRBV30 and J is TRBJ2-7; 9 bases match TRBD1. The CDR3 contains 14 residues. The V gene's germline CDR1 is GTSNPN and CDR2 SVGIG (reference sequence). The junction had 8 bases not matched to a gene; V was cut back by 3 bases and J by 5 bases. The CDR3 sequence is CAWSTGQGGNEQYF. The CDR3 coding sequence is TGTGCCTGGAGCACGGGACAGGGAGGGAACGAGCAGTACTTC.

The V and J genes are TRBV7-8 and TRBJ1-1; perhaps TRBD1 as D (6 bases). The CDR3 is 15 residues long. Germline CDR1 and CDR2: SGHVS and FQNEAQ. Trimming stripped 0 bases from V and 1 base from J, with 9 bases between. Here the CDR3 DNA reads TGTGCCAGCAGCTTAGCAGGGGGACCGAACACTGAAGCTTTCTTT. Protein product: CASSLAGGPNTEAFF. Variable domain in full (rest from reference TRBV7-8 and TRBJ1-1): GAGVSQSPRYKVAKRGQDVALRCDPISGHVSLFWYQQALGQGPEFLTYFQNEAQLDKSGLPSDRFFAERPEGSVSTLKIQRTQQEDSAVYLCASSLAGGPNTEAFFGQGTRLTVV.

This chain joins TRBV2 and TRBJ1-2, with TRBD1 matching 10 bases. V trimming: 6 bases; J trimming: 7 bases; junction bases outside the gene matches: 11. Germline V gene data show CDR1 as SNHLY and CDR2 as FYNNEI. The CDR3 runs to 15 residues. Written as DNA, the CDR3 is TGTGCCAGCAGAGCCTCCGGACAGGGGGTTCCTGGCTACACCTTC. It codes for CASRASGQGVPGYTF.

This chain joins TRBV28 and TRBJ1-1; TRBD1 might be the D (5 bases). There are 13 residues in the CDR3. The V gene lost 6 bases and the J gene lost 6 bases, with 14 bases spanning the gap. CDR1 is MDHEN and CDR2 is SYDVKM in the germline V gene. The CDR3 loop is CASRNSGGSEAFF. The CDR3 DNA reads TGTGCCAGCAGGAATTCGGGGGGTTCTGAAGCTTTCTTT.

Only one count was recorded for this clone. The chain links TRBV20-1 to TRBJ1-5; D is perhaps TRBD1 (6 bases). V lost 3 bases to trimming and J lost 1 base, with 10 bases between them. The CDR3 loop spans 14 amino acids. Germline V gives CDR1 DFQATT, CDR2 SNEGSKA (reference sequence). CDR3: CSASFQGSNQPQHF. DNA of the CDR3: TGCAGTGCTAGTTTTCAGGGGAGCAATCAGCCCCAGCATTTT.

The CDR3 sequence is CASSEWGQGNSNEKLFF. The CDR3 nucleotides are TGTGCCAGCAGTGAATGGGGGCAGGGGAACTCAAATGAAAAACTGTTTTTT. The J gene is TRBJ1-4, the V gene TRBV2, with a possible D match to TRBD1 (6 bases). The length of the CDR3 is 17 residues. Germline CDR1 reads SNHLY; CDR2 reads FYNNEI. Trimming removed 2 bases from V and 5 bases from J, with 18 bases in between.

J is TRBJ1-1 and V is TRBV19, with 8 positions matching TRBD1. Losses at the gene ends were 10 bases for V and 5 bases for J; bases not matched to a gene: 3. The CDR3 sequence is 11 residues long. Germline V gene sequence: CDR1 LNHDA, CDR2 SQIVND (reference sequence). The CDR3 spells CATRGRTEAFF. CDR3 sequence (DNA): TGTGCCACCAGGGGGCGAACTGAAGCTTTCTTT.

This clone was observed once. V and J are TRBV5-1 and TRBJ2-7; 7 positions match TRBD2. Germline V gene sequence: CDR1 SGHRS, CDR2 YFSETQ. The CDR3 extends over 14 amino acids. V was pared by 0 bases and J by 3 bases, with 3 bases of the junction left unmatched. This CDR3 reads CASSLVGDYYEQYF. In DNA form, the CDR3 reads TGCGCCAGCAGCTTGGTCGGGGACTACTACGAGCAGTACTTC.

This rearrangement joins TRBV7-2 to TRBJ1-3; the D is unclear. The CDR3 spans 15 residues. The V end was cut by 1 base, the J end by 3 bases, with 10 bases between. Germline CDR1 and CDR2: SGHTA and FQGNSA. CDR3 region: CASSLGRQIGNTIYF. The CDR3 DNA reads TGTGCCAGCAGCTTAGGCCGTCAGATTGGAAACACCATATATTTT.

The genes are TRBV2 and TRBJ1-3; 7 bases fit TRBD1. Germline lookup yields CDR1 SNHLY and CDR2 FYNNEI. The CDR3 runs to 13 residues. Trimming cost V 4 bases and J 10 bases; bases outside gene matches: 7. As DNA, the CDR3 is TGTGCCAGCAGTGGAGGACAGGTGGGGACCATATATTTT. As protein: CASSGGQVGTIYF. Complete variable domain (other parts from reference TRBV2 and TRBJ1-3): EPEVTQTPSHQVTQMGQEVILRCVPISNHLYFYWYRQILGQKVEFLVSFYNNEISEKSEIFDDQFSVERPDGSNFTLKIRSTKLEDSAMYFCASSGGQVGTIYFGEGSWLTVV.

The CDR3 loop is CSVEDTGGARDTQYF. The DNA of the CDR3 is TGCAGCGTTGAAGATACCGGGGGGGCCCGAGATACGCAGTATTTT. The chain recombines TRBV29-1 with TRBJ2-3; 8 nucleotides align to TRBD2. Germline V lookup: CDR1 SQVTM, CDR2 ANQGSEA. The trim removed 0 bases at V and 5 bases at J, leaving 7 bases unmatched. The CDR3 runs to 15 residues.

The gene calls are TRBV30 and TRBJ1-6; D is ambiguous. The CDR3 is 15 amino acids. V shed 4 bases and J shed 7 bases, with 17 bases lying between them. Germline V lookup: CDR1 GTSNPN, CDR2 SVGIG (reference sequence). DNA of the CDR3: TGTGCCTGGACGGAGACCGGGATGCTAAATTCACCCCTCCACTTT. This sequence encodes CAWTETGMLNSPLHF.